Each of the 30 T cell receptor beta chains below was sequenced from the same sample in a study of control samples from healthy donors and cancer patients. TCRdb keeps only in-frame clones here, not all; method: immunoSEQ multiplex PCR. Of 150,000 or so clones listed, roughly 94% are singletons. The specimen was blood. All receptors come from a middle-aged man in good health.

CDR3 protein: CASSLGRAEGETEAFF. The CDR3 region has the DNA TGCGCCAGCAGCTTGGGTAGGGCAGAGGGGGAGACTGAAGCTTTCTTT. The genes are TRBV5-1 and TRBJ1-1; tentatively, D is TRBD1 (6 bases). Per the germline V gene, CDR1 is SGHRS and CDR2 is YFSETQ. With 0 bases removed from V and 5 bases from J, the gap between germline ends came to 17 bases. This CDR3 has 16 amino acids.

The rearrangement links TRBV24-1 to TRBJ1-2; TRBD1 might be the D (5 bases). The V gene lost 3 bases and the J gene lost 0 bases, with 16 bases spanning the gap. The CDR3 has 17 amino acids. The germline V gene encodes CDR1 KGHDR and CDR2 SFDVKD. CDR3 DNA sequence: TGTGCCACCAGTGATCTACACGGGGACGGACCTAACTATGGCTACACCTTC. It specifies CATSDLHGDGPNYGYTF.

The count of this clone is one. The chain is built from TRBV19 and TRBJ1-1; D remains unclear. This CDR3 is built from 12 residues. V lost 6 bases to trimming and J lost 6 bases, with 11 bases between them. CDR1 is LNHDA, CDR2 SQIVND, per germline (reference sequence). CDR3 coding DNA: TGTGCCAGTAGCACGCCGCCCGCTGAAGCTTTCTTT. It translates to CASSTPPAEAFF.

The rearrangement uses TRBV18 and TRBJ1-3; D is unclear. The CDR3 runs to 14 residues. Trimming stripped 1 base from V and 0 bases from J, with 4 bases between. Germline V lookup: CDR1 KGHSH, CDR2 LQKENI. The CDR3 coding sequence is TGTGCCAGCTCACCACAGAGCTCTGGAAACACCATATATTTT. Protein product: CASSPQSSGNTIYF.

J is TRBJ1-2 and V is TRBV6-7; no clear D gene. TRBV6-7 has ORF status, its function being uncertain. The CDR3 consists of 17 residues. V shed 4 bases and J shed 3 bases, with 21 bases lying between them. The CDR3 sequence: CASSFHKIGPHDYGYTF. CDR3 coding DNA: TGTGCCAGCAGTTTCCACAAGATAGGGCCTCATGACTATGGCTACACCTTC.

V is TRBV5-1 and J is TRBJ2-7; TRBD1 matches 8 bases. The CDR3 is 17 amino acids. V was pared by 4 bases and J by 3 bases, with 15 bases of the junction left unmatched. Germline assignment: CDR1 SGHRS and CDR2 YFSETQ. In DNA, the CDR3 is TGCGCCAGCAGCGACCGCACTAATAGACAGGGGCGCTACGAGCAGTACTTC. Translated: CASSDRTNRQGRYEQYF. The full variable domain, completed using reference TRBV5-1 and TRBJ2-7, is KAGVTQTPRYLIKTRGQQVTLSCSPISGHRSVSWYQQTPGQGLQFLFEYFSETQRNKGNFPGRFSGRQFSNSRSEMNVSTLELGDSALYLCASSDRTNRQGRYEQYFGPGTRLTVT.

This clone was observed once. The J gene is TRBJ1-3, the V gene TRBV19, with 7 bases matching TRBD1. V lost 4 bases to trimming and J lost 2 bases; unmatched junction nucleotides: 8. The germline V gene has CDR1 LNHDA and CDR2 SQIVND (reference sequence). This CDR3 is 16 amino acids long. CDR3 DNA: TGTGCCAGTAGTACCCGGACAGGTCGACCTGGAAACACCATATATTTT. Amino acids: CASSTRTGRPGNTIYF.

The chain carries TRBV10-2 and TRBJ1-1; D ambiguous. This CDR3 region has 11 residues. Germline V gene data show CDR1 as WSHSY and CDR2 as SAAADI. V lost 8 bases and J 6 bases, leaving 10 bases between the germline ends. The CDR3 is CASQTLSEAFF. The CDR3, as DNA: TGCGCCAGCCAGACACTCTCTGAAGCTTTCTTT.

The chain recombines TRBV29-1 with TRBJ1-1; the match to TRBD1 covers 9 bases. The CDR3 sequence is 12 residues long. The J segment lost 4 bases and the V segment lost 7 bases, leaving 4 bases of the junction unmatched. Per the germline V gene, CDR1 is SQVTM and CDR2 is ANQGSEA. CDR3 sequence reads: CSAETGGTEAFF. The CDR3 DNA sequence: TGCAGCGCCGAGACAGGGGGCACTGAAGCTTTCTTT.

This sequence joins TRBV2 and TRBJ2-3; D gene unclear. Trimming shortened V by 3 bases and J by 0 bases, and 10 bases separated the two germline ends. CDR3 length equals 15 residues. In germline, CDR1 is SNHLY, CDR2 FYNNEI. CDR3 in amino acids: CASSDPGTSTDTQYF. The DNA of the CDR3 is TGTGCCAGCAGTGATCCCGGAACGAGCACAGATACGCAGTATTTT.

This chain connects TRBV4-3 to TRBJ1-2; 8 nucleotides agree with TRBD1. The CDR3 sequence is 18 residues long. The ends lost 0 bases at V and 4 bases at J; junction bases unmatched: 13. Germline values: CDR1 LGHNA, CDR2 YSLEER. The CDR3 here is CASSQDRATGVSSYGYTF. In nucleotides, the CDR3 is TGCGCCAGCAGCCAAGACCGGGCGACAGGGGTGTCGAGCTATGGCTACACCTTC.

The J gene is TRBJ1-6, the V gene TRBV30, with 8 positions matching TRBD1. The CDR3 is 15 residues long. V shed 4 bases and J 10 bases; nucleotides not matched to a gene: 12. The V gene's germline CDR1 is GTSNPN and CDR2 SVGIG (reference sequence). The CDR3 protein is CAWIPGRGLGSPLHF. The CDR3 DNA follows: TGTGCCTGGATACCCGGCAGGGGGCTAGGGTCACCCCTCCACTTT.

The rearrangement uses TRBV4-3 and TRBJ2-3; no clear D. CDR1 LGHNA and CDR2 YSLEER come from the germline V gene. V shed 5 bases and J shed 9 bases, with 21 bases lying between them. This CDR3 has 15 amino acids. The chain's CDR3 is CASSFGPRGENTQYF. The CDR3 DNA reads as TGCGCCAGCAGCTTCGGCCCTAGAGGCGAAAACACGCAGTATTTT.

Here the CDR3 DNA reads TGTGCCAGCACCCAAGGACAGGGGGCAGAAGATACGCAGTATTTT. Translation gives CASTQGQGAEDTQYF. The V gene is TRBV2, the J gene TRBJ2-3; TRBD1 matches 11 bases. Trimming at V came to 7 bases and at J to 5 bases, leaving 8 bases not matched to a gene. Germline V CDR1 and CDR2: SNHLY, FYNNEI. This CDR3 has 15 amino acids.

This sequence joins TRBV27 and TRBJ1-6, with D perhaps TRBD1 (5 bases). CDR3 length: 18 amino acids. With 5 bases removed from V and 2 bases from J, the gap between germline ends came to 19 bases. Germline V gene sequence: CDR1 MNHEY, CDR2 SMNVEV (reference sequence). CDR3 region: CASSPLDAGGAYNSPLHF. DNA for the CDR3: TGTGCCAGCAGTCCTTTAGATGCGGGGGGAGCCTATAATTCACCCCTCCACTTT.

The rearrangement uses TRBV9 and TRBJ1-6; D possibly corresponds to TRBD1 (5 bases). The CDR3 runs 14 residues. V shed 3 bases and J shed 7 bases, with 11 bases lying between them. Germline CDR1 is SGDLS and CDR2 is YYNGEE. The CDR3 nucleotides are TGTGCCAGCAGCGCATCGGGGCGAAATTCACCCCTCCACTTT. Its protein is CASSASGRNSPLHF.

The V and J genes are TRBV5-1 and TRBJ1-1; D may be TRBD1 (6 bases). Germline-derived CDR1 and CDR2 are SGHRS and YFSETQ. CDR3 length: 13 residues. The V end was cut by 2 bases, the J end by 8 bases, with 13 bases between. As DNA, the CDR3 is TGCGCCAGCAGCTTCCGTAACGGGGGCGAAGCTTTCTTT. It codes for CASSFRNGGEAFF.

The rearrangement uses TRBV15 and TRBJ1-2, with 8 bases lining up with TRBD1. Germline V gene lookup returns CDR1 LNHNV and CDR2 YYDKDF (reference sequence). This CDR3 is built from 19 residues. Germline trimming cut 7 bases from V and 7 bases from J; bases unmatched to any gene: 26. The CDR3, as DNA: TGTGCCACCACCCTAATACACGAATTGGACAGGGCCTTAATGGGTGGCTACACCTTC. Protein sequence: CATTLIHELDRALMGGYTF.

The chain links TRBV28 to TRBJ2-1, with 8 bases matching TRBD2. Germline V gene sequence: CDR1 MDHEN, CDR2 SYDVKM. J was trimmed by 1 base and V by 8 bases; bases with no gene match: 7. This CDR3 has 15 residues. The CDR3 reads CASLSGGVSYNEQFF. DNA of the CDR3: TGTGCCAGCCTATCGGGGGGGGTATCCTACAATGAGCAGTTCTTC.

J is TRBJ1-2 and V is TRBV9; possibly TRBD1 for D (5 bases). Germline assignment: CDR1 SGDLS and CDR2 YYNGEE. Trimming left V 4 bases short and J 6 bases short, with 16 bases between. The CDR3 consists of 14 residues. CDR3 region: CASSSRDARNGYTF. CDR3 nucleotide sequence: TGTGCCAGCAGCTCCCGGGACGCCCGAAATGGCTACACCTTC.

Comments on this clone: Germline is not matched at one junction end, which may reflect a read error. The CDR3 nucleotides are TGCAGTGCTAGTGAGGGGAACGCTGAAGCTTTCTTT. Its translation is CSASEGNAEAFF. The chain has TRBV20-1 and TRBJ1-1; a possible D gene is TRBD1 (5 bases). The CDR3 length is 12 residues. Germline V lookup: CDR1 DFQATT, CDR2 SNEGSKA (reference sequence).

The CDR3 nucleotides are TGTGCCAGCAGCAATAAAGGGGAGGATCGCAATCAGCCCCAGCATTTT. It is translated as CASSNKGEDRNQPQHF. V and J are TRBV5-5 and TRBJ1-5, with a tentative D call TRBD1 (5 bases). The CDR3 length is 16 residues. V was cut by 4 bases and J by 2 bases, with 16 bases left in between. Germline CDR1 reads SGHKS; CDR2 reads YYEKEE (reference sequence). The full variable domain, its missing parts supplied by reference TRBV5-5 and TRBJ1-5, is DAGVTQSPTHLIKTRGQQVTLRCSPISGHKSVSWYQQVLGQGPQFIFQYYEKEERGRGNFPDRFSARQFPNYSSELNVNALLLGDSALYLCASSNKGEDRNQPQHFGDGTRLSIL.

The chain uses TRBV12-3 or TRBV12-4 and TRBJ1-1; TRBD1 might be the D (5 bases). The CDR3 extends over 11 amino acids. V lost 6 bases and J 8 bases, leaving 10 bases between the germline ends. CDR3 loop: CASSPRDEAFF. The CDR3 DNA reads TGTGCCAGCAGCCCCCGGGACGAAGCTTTCTTT.

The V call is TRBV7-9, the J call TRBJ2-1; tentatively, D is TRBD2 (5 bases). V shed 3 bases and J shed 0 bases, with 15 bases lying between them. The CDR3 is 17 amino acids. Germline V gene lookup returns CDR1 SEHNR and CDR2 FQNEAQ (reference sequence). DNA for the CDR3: TGTGCCAGCAGCTTCCTGGAGCGGCTTAGCTCCTACAATGAGCAGTTCTTC. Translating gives CASSFLERLSSYNEQFF.

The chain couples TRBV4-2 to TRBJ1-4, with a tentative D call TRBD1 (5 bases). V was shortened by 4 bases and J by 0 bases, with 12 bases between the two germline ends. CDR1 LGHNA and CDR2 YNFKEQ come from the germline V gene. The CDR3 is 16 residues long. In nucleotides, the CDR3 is TGTGCCAGCAGCCCCGTGTTAGGGGCAACTAATGAAAAACTGTTTTTT. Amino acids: CASSPVLGATNEKLFF.

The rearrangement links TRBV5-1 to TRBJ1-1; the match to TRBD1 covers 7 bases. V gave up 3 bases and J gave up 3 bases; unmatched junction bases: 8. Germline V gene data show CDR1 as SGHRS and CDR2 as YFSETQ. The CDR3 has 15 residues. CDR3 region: CASSSSTGFHTEAFF. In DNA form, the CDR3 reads TGCGCCAGCAGCTCTTCGACAGGGTTTCACACTGAAGCTTTCTTT.

The CDR3: CSVEVQLDTEAFF. The CDR3 nucleotides are TGCAGCGTTGAGGTGCAGCTAGACACTGAAGCTTTCTTT. The chain combines TRBV29-1 with TRBJ1-1, with D hard to call. The V end was cut by 3 bases, the J end by 3 bases, with 11 bases between. The CDR3 consists of 13 residues. Germline CDR1 and CDR2: SQVTM and ANQGSEA.

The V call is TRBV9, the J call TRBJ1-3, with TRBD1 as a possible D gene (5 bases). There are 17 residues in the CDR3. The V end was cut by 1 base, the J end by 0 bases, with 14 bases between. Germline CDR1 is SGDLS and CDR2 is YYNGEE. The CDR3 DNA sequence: TGTGCCAGCAGCGTAACCGGCGGGGCGGCCTCTGGAAACACCATATATTTT. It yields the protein CASSVTGGAASGNTIYF. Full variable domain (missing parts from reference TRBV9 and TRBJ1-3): DSGVTQTPKHLITATGQRVTLRCSPRSGDLSVYWYQQSLDQGLQFLIQYYNGEERAKGNILERFSAQQFPDLHSELNLSSLELGDSALYFCASSVTGGAASGNTIYFGEGSWLTVV.

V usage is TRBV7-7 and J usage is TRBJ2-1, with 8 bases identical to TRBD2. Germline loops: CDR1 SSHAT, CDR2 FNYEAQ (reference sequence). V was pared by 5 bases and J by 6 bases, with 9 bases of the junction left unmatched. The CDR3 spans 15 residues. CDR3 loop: CASSPPGTSLNEQFF. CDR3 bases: TGTGCCAGCAGCCCCCCCGGGACTAGTCTCAATGAGCAGTTCTTC.

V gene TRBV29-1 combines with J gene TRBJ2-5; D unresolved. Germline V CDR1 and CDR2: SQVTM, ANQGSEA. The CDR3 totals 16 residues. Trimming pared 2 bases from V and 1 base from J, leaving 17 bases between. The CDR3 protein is CSVEPRKAVFQETQYF. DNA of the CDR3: TGCAGCGTTGAACCGCGTAAGGCCGTTTTCCAAGAGACCCAGTACTTC. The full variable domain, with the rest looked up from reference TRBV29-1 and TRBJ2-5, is SAVISQKPSRDICQRGTSLTIQCQVDSQVTMMFWYRQQPGQSLTLIATANQGSEATYESGFVIDKFPISRPNLTFSTLTVSNMSPEDSSIYLCSVEPRKAVFQETQYFGPGTRLLVL.